This is a list of T cell receptor beta chains from one sample in a study of blood T cell repertoires in COVID-19. Assay: immunoSEQ multiplex PCR; the TCRdb copy retains only in-frame clones and omits some. Among 270,000 or so clones listed, under 90% were seen once. The specimen sequenced was peripheral blood. The receptors stem from a human donor in a cohort sampled during active COVID-19. Both conserved end residues are trimmed from each CDR3.

v_call cdr3_aa
TRBV6-5 ASSLTEAAF
TRBV27 ASSLQPPRTASSYEQY
TRBV12-3/TRBV12-4 ASSRQENYGYT
TRBV5-1 ASRLPGSYDTEAF
TRBV27 ASSLEGTDTQY
TRBV28 ASSSPTSGGHYNEQF
TRBV18 ASLRLGSTDTQY
TRBV7-2 ASSLVVFGGRTEAF
TRBV6-5 ASRDREDGANVLT
TRBV9 ASSVGKTDTQY
TRBV5-1 ASSLIPGNYNEQF
TRBV3-1/TRBV3-2 ASSQAYRGVNPEAF
TRBV29-1 SVERGQGAYGYT
TRBV5-4 ASSLTGFEAF
TRBV24-1 ATSDPRQKTYEQY
TRBV6-2/TRBV6-3 ASSYWAGGVNTDTQY
TRBV12-3/TRBV12-4 ASSFMRDTEAF
TRBV7-2 ASSYRTVLPVDYGYT
TRBV6-1 ASSDQTGTGRYEQY
TRBV18 ASSPMQREKLF
TRBV19 ASTSLGSGSNQPQH
TRBV15 ATSEDPYNSPLH
TRBV28 ASSAGTANYGYT
TRBV5-6 ASSSSLSGYGYT
TRBV2 ASKGLLDGNTIY
TRBV6-2/TRBV6-3 ASSYEGQGAEWKGDTEAF
TRBV9 ASSGSLRGPRDRLYQETQY
TRBV14 ASSEMKNPGEGVTEAF
TRBV5-1 ASHRGDEETQY
TRBV9 ASSFGQNTYNEQF
TRBV6-2/TRBV6-3 ASSSGTGDTGELF
TRBV9 ASSVGTEGSGSPLH
TRBV5-1 ASSLSGVASYNEQF